Sequencing of this TCR beta chain was carried out in a study of blood T cell repertoires in COVID-19 (dated by TCRdb to 2019 to 2021). Some background on the complete study: Collaborator samples came from the United States, Italy and Spain and covered acute and convalescent phases of COVID-19. The material from the prospective study consisted of cDNA or gDNA derived from T cells, B-cell-depleted T cells, or PBMCs. Deeply sampled blood TCRbeta repertoires from subjects exposed to, actively infected with, or recovered from COVID-19 were included in the dataset. The repertoires were released in a freely available public database intended as a resource for research on the immune response to SARS-CoV-2. The samples were drawn from the first 160 participants of the ongoing ImmuneRACE study and from 1,254 subjects provided by 6 global collaborators. A de-identified subject ID, COVID-19 status, age in years and sex were almost always included in the sample metadata. Where HLA class I and class II types were available, the types were taken from metadata supplied by the sample provider, not from assay-based typing. General findings and caveats noted by the study authors: The quantity of clinical and demographic metadata differed by source and by participant and was supplied without curation.

The collaborating institutions used their own protocols to collect whole blood in K2EDTA tubes. For TCRbeta analysis, collaborators shipped samples in one of three forms: frozen whole blood, isolated PBMCs, or DNA extracted from either of those sample types. TCRbeta CDR3 regions were amplified from genomic DNA using the immunoSEQ Assay, a bias-controlled multiplex PCR. As for how the authors treated the data: Nucleated cell counts per sample were estimated from amplification of reference gene primers within the assay. To quantify the absolute abundance of each unique TCRbeta CDR3 rearrangement, sequence reads were collapsed and filtered. For each sample, productive Simpson clonality was calculated by taking the square root of Simpson's diversity index across productive rearrangements. TCRdb provides this immuneACCESS table in a form limited to in-frame rearrangements. Some clones are lacking; in checked studies, under half of them reflect an unresolved V gene, and why the rest are absent is not known. The V and J calls and clone size were taken over from that table, and D and trimming were inferred from the DNA. In all, the sample holds about 48,000 clones, and approximately 86% of those were seen once. The ten largest clones add up to 2.5% to 3% of the sample.

Regarding this clone: Its cognate antigen has yet to be identified. Nothing much larger sits one base from this clone, and base qualities are not available.

The sample was peripheral blood. This TCR derives from a woman of 80 years or more with acute or convalescent COVID-19.

The CDR3 protein is CASRTGSKNYGYTF. The DNA is as follows: TGTGCCAGCAGAACAGGGAGTAAGAACTATGGCTACACCTTC. The V and J genes are TRBV6-5 and TRBJ1-2; TRBD1 is perhaps the D gene, given 6 matching bases. Deletion took 6 bases off V and 2 bases off J, with a span of 13 bases between the germline ends. There are 14 amino acids in the CDR3, from cysteine to phenylalanine inclusive. The read is trimmed to its CDR3 DNA, 42 bases read in frame from base 1. CDR1 and CDR2 are read off the germline V gene as MNHEY and SVGAGI.